Sequencing of this T cell receptor beta chain was carried out in a study of T cell repertoires in cytomegalovirus infection. Study information: The public TCR beta signatures pointed to both CMV infection and matching HLA type. Study outcomes and limitations: Adding up the frequency of public TCR beta families identified people who carried CMV plus the relevant HLA. The ex vivo response was dominated by HLA-C-restricted CMV-specific TCR beta clonotypes.

This clonotype was seen only a few times. Antigen specificity is unknown. TCRdb redid the calling of the reads with MiXCR, one entry per CDR3 protein. The table shows about 530,000 distinct CDR3 sequences, with approximately 26% occurring only once. The ends were cut back, 3 bases at V and 6 bases at J, with 12 bases in the middle. Germline V gene lookup returns CDR1 MNHNS and CDR2 SASEGT. This CDR3 region has 14 residues. The origin of this receptor is a human donor in good health (CMV status not recorded). Some clones in this sample may be carry-over from other donors' samples. The J gene is TRBJ2-1, the V gene TRBV6-1; D not certain. Material for sequencing was PBMCs. For the CDR3, the DNA is TGTGCCAGCAGTGATAGTGGCTCCCTCAATGAGCAGTTCTTC. It yields the protein CASSDSGSLNEQFF.